A selection of T cell receptor beta chains follows, all from one sample in a study of blood T cell repertoires in COVID-19. TCRdb keeps only in-frame clones here, not all; method: immunoSEQ multiplex PCR. The sample gives 200,000 or so clones, approximately 91% of which show up once; 2.1% is in the top ten. The sequencing sample was made of peripheral blood. The receptors here all came from a man aged 65-85 years with active or convalescent COVID-19. Both conserved end residues are part of each CDR3. A D gene is named only where the DNA matches it firmly. The size entry is marked missing in some rows and otherwise reads once, few, many or a size class.

V gene	J gene	clone size	D gene	CDR3 DNA	CDR3 protein
TRBV28	TRBJ2-5	.	.	TGTGCCAGCAGTTTGGGAGCACAAGAGACCCAGTACTTC	CASSLGAQETQYF
TRBV7-2	TRBJ1-3	.	TRBD1	TGTGCCAGCAGCCTATCCGGGACAGGGCGAGACACCATATATTTT	CASSLSGTGRDTIYF
TRBV18	TRBJ2-3	.	.	TGTGCCAGCTCGCCCCTTGGGGGGTTCGACACAGATACGCAGTATTTT	CASSPLGGFDTDTQYF
TRBV6-4	TRBJ2-3	.	.	TGTGCCAGCAGTGACTCGACGGGGTCGGTAGATACGCAGTATTTT	CASSDSTGSVDTQYF
TRBV7-8	TRBJ2-1	.	TRBD2	TGTGCCAGCAGCCCGGGGACTAGCGGGGGGGATGAGCAGTTCTTC	CASSPGTSGGDEQFF
TRBV18	TRBJ2-4	.	.	TGTGCCAGCTCACCACCTGGGACTCTAGCCAAAAACATTCAGTACTTC	CASSPPGTLAKNIQYF
TRBV6-2/TRBV6-3	TRBJ2-2	once	TRBD2	TGTGCCAGCAGTGTAGCGGGGGCAAGTCGGAGGACCGGGGAGCTGTTTTTT	CASSVAGASRRTGELFF
TRBV5-1	TRBJ2-1	.	TRBD2	TGCGCCAGCAGCTTGTTGGTTCGAGCGGGAGCCTACAATGAGCAGTTCTTC	CASSLLVRAGAYNEQFF
TRBV5-4	TRBJ2-1	.	TRBD2	TGTGCCAGCAGCTTGGCCCCTAGCGGGGGGGCCAATGAGCAGTTCTTC	CASSLAPSGGANEQFF
TRBV28	TRBJ2-5	.	.	TGTGCCAGCAGTTCTCCAGGGTCCTCGGAGACCCAGTACTTC	CASSSPGSSETQYF
TRBV30	TRBJ1-4	.	.	TGTGCCTGGAGTGTACGACAGCTGGAAAAACTGTTTTTT	CAWSVRQLEKLFF
TRBV28	TRBJ2-1	.	TRBD1	TGTGCCAGCAGCCGGGGACAGGGTTCCTACAATGAGCAGTTCTTC	CASSRGQGSYNEQFF
TRBV19	TRBJ2-1	.	.	TGTGCCAGTAGCCCCCTGGGAGCCAATGAGCAGTTCTTC	CASSPLGANEQFF
TRBV30	TRBJ1-4	.	.	TGTGCCCGAGCCTCGGGTGGAAAACTGTTTTTT	CARASGGKLFF
TRBV11-2	TRBJ2-3	.	.	TGTGCCAGCAGCTCAAGGCGGCGGGCAGATACGCAGTATTTT	CASSSRRRADTQYF
TRBV2	TRBJ1-1	.	.	TGTGCCAGCAATCAGGTGAACACTGAAGCTTTCTTT	CASNQVNTEAFF
TRBV10-1	TRBJ2-1	.	.	TGCGCCAGCAGTGAGTGGCTAGCGCCCGACAATGAGCAGTTCTTC	CASSEWLAPDNEQFF
TRBV12-3/TRBV12-4	TRBJ1-1	few	.	TGTGCCAGCAGACAGTCATTGAACACTGAAGCTTTCTTT	CASRQSLNTEAFF
TRBV19	TRBJ2-6	.	.	TGTGCCAGTAGTATCCCTAAGAGGGACATCAGCTCTGGGGCCAACGTCCTGACTTTC	CASSIPKRDISSGANVLTF
TRBV27	TRBJ2-3	.	.	TGTGCCAGCAGTTTCCCCCTAGAGGGAAGGTGTACAGATACGCAGTATTTT	CASSFPLEGRCTDTQYF
TRBV29-1	TRBJ2-7	once	.	TGCAGCGTTGTAGCAGGGTTGAGCGAGCAGTACTTC	CSVVAGLSEQYF
TRBV30	TRBJ2-2	.	TRBD2	TGTGCCTGGAGTGTACGACTAGCGAGAAACACCGGGGAGCTGTTTTTT	CAWSVRLARNTGELFF
TRBV7-2	TRBJ2-7	.	.	TGTGCCAGCAGCCTCGACAGGCTTGTCTACGAGCAGTACTTC	CASSLDRLVYEQYF
TRBV28	TRBJ2-5	.	TRBD1	TGTGCCAGCAGTCTTTCTACAGGGGATGATTTCGGGACCCAGTACTTC	CASSLSTGDDFGTQYF
TRBV7-2	TRBJ1-6	once	.	TGTGCCAGCAGCTCTTTTAATTCACCCCTCCACTTT	CASSSFNSPLHF
TRBV18	TRBJ2-3	.	.	TGTGCCAGCTCACCCCCAAGCACAGATACGCAGTATTTT	CASSPPSTDTQYF
TRBV7-2	TRBJ2-7	.	.	TGTGCCAGCAGTATTTGGACAGACTCCTACGAGCAGTACTTC	CASSIWTDSYEQYF
TRBV7-2	TRBJ2-2	once	TRBD2	TGTGCCAGCAGCGGTGGACTAGCGGGGGTGAGAGCCACCGGGGAGCTGTTTTTT	CASSGGLAGVRATGELFF
TRBV5-1	TRBJ1-2	.	TRBD1	TGCGCCAGCAGCGATGTGACAGGGCGACTCGAAGGCTACACCTTC	CASSDVTGRLEGYTF
TRBV12-3/TRBV12-4	TRBJ2-2	.	.	TGTGCCAGCAGTTTAACGGGCACCGGGGAGCTGTTTTTT	CASSLTGTGELFF
TRBV4-3	TRBJ1-3	.	.	TGCGCCAGCAGCCCCGGCTCTGGAAACACCATATATTTT	CASSPGSGNTIYF
TRBV7-8	TRBJ2-1	.	TRBD1	TGTGCCAGCAGCTTAGCCCTTAACAGGGGGGATGAGCAGTTCTTC	CASSLALNRGDEQFF
TRBV28	TRBJ1-2	.	TRBD1	TGTGCCAGCAGTCCCCCGGGCAGGGGGCACGGGGTGGGCTACACCTTC	CASSPPGRGHGVGYTF
TRBV5-1	TRBJ2-2	.	TRBD2	TGCGCCAGCAGCTTGACAGCGGGACGAAACACCGGGGAGCTGTTTTTT	CASSLTAGRNTGELFF
TRBV7-9	TRBJ2-3	.	TRBD2	TGTGCCAGCAGCTTAGGGCGGGACCGCGGGAGAGATACGCAGTATTTT	CASSLGRDRGRDTQYF
TRBV7-6	TRBJ2-1	.	TRBD2	TGTGCCAGCAGCTTAAGGGAGCGGGAGAGCTCCTACAATGAGCAGTTCTTC	CASSLRERESSYNEQFF
TRBV18	TRBJ1-4	.	TRBD1	TGTGCCAGCTCACTCGCTCAGGGGGCAGTCGGTGAAAAACTGTTTTTT	CASSLAQGAVGEKLFF
TRBV9	TRBJ2-1	.	.	TGTGCCAGCAGCGTAGGGATAGCGGAGTACAATGAGCAGTTCTTC	CASSVGIAEYNEQFF
TRBV6-5	TRBJ1-1	.	.	TGTGCCAGCAGTTCGACTGTGAACACTGAAGCTTTCTTT	CASSSTVNTEAFF
TRBV21-1	TRBJ2-1	.	.	TGTGCCAGCATGGGTGGACTAGACGGAGGCGAGCAGTTCTTC	CASMGGLDGGEQFF
TRBV5-1	TRBJ2-7	.	TRBD1	TGCGCCAGCAGCATAGACAGGGACGAGCAGTACTTC	CASSIDRDEQYF
TRBV15	TRBJ1-5	once	TRBD1	TGTGCCACCAGCAGACCCAAGGGGGCTGGAAGCAATCAGCCCCAGCATTTT	CATSRPKGAGSNQPQHF
TRBV4-3	TRBJ2-7	.	TRBD1	TGCGCCAGCAGCCTAGGACAGGGGGGGGGATACGAGCAGTACTTC	CASSLGQGGGYEQYF